These 4 T cell receptor beta chains share one sample of origin, sequenced in a study of shared clonotypes between healthy human individuals. Sequencing was performed with immunoSEQ multiplex PCR; in TCRdb, only in-frame clones are kept and a portion is missing. The table shows millions of clones, with over 85% occurring only once. Naive CD8 isolation took CD45RO-negative cells positively selected for CCR7 and excluded terminally differentiated effector memory CD45RA+ cells. The material sequenced was naive CD8+ T cells sorted from blood. The source is a man between 18 and 29 years old in good health.

This chain's CDR3 is CASIRGNTEAFF. The CDR3 bases are TGTGCCAGCATCAGGGGGAACACTGAAGCTTTCTTT. V is TRBV28 and J is TRBJ1-1; D is possibly TRBD1 (6 bases). Trimming took off 7 bases at V and 1 base at J, with 7 bases between the two ends. The CDR3 is made up of 12 amino acids. The germline CDR1 and CDR2 sequences are MDHEN and SYDVKM. Combining the CDR3 with reference TRBV28 and TRBJ1-1 gives the whole variable domain DVKVTQSSRYLVKRTGEKVFLECVQDMDHENMFWYRQDPGLGLRLIYFSYDVKMKEKGDIPEGYSVSREKKERFSLILESASTNQTSMYLCASIRGNTEAFFGQGTRLTVV.

About this clone itself: This CDR3 is also generated by other DNA sequences in the sample. The chain couples TRBV7-9 to TRBJ2-3; TRBD1 might be the D (6 bases). CDR1 and CDR2 (germline): SEHNR, FQNEAQ (reference sequence). V lost 1 base, J lost 0 bases, and 8 bases lay in between. The CDR3 covers 15 residues. The CDR3 loop reads CASSLGTASTDTQYF. In DNA form, the CDR3 reads TGTGCCAGCAGCTTAGGGACAGCGAGCACAGATACGCAGTATTTT.

This rearrangement joins TRBV11-2 to TRBJ2-7; D ambiguous. This CDR3 spans 12 amino acids. Trimming cost V 1 base and J 5 bases, with 6 bases left between them. Germline V CDR1 and CDR2: SGHAT, FQNNGV. CDR3 nucleotide sequence: TGTGCCAGCAGCTTAGGCTTCGACGAGCAGTACTTC. Protein: CASSLGFDEQYF.

The genes are TRBV6-5 and TRBJ1-1; tentative D call: TRBD1 (5 bases). Germline V lookup: CDR1 MNHEY, CDR2 SVGAGI. V was pared by 2 bases and J by 4 bases, with 14 bases between. The CDR3 has 15 amino acids. The CDR3 DNA is TGTGCCAGCAGTTACGATGACAGTCTCTCCACTGAAGCTTTCTTT. This encodes CASSYDDSLSTEAFF.